Listed here are 8 T cell receptor beta chains from one sample, sequenced in a study of CD8 T cells in Susac syndrome. Random hexamers were used to reverse transcribe an amount of 0.5 to 1 ug RNA. Via MiXCR, TCRdb re-called the immunoSEQ multiplex PCR reads, giving one row per CDR3 protein. Of hundreds of thousands of distinct CDR3 sequences in the sample, 65% to 90% were seen once. Sequencing was performed on CD8+ T cells from PBMCs. The receptors were gathered from a human donor with multiple sclerosis.

The chain has TRBV28 and TRBJ2-7; D is possibly TRBD1 or TRBD2 (5 bases each). The V end was cut by 6 bases, the J end by 2 bases, with 20 bases between. The CDR3 has 16 residues. Germline V gives CDR1 MDHEN, CDR2 SYDVKM. The CDR3 loop reads CASRQVPGRDPYEQYF. DNA of the CDR3: TGTGCCAGCAGACAAGTGCCGGGACGAGACCCCTACGAGCAGTACTTC.

The rearrangement uses TRBV6-2 or TRBV6-3 and TRBJ2-1; D is possibly TRBD1 or TRBD2 (5 bases each). The CDR3 contains 15 residues. The germline V and J ends were trimmed by 0 bases and 8 bases, with 14 bases remaining between them. CDR1 and CDR2 (germline): MNHEY, SVGEGT. CDR3 bases: TGTGCCAGCAGTTACTCTGCGAGCCGGGACGATGAGCAGTTCTTC. Translated: CASSYSASRDDEQFF.

In DNA form, the CDR3 reads TGTGCCAGTAGTCCAGGGGTGTCCCATGAGCAGTTCTTC. It yields the protein CASSPGVSHEQFF. This chain connects TRBV19 to TRBJ2-1; tentative D call: TRBD1 (6 bases). CDR3 size: 13 residues. The ends were cut back, 5 bases at V and 8 bases at J, with 13 bases in the middle. Germline lookup yields CDR1 LNHDA and CDR2 SQIVND (reference sequence).

The chain has TRBV24-1 and TRBJ2-7; 7 bases are shared with TRBD2. Germline V lookup: CDR1 KGHDR, CDR2 SFDVKD. Losses at the gene ends were 2 bases for V and 0 bases for J; bases not matched to a gene: 0. The CDR3 loop spans 14 amino acids. The CDR3: CATSDSGGSYEQYF. The CDR3 nucleotides read TGTGCCACCAGTGATTCGGGGGGCTCCTACGAGCAGTACTTC.

The CDR3 DNA is TGCGCCAGCAGCCAAGAGAAATCGGGACAGGAGACCGGGGATACGCAGTATTTT. Protein: CASSQEKSGQETGDTQYF. The chain combines TRBV4-3 with TRBJ2-3, with 8 bases identical to TRBD1. This CDR3 has 18 residues. V shed 0 bases, J shed 6 bases, and the junction held 14 bases outside the gene matches. Germline assignment: CDR1 LGHNA and CDR2 YSLEER.

The rearrangement joins TRBV7-8 to TRBJ2-7, with 8 bases that match TRBD1. CDR3 length: 15 residues. Germline loops: CDR1 SGHVS, CDR2 FQNEAQ. J lost 2 bases, V lost 5 bases, and 8 bases had no gene match. The CDR3 loop is CASSTRTGTPYEQYF. In nucleotides, the CDR3 is TGTGCCAGCAGCACTAGGACAGGGACCCCCTACGAGCAGTACTTC. Drawing the rest from reference TRBV7-8 and TRBJ2-7, the complete variable domain is GAGVSQSPRYKVAKRGQDVALRCDPISGHVSLFWYQQALGQGPEFLTYFQNEAQLDKSGLPSDRFFAERPEGSVSTLKIQRTQQEDSAVYLCASSTRTGTPYEQYFGPGTRLTVT.

Only one count was recorded for this clonotype. The chain combines TRBV6-6 with TRBJ2-1; tentative D call: TRBD2 (6 bases). The CDR3 sequence is 16 residues long. CDR1 is MNHNY and CDR2 is SVGAGI in the germline V gene (reference sequence). V was shortened by 6 bases and J by 4 bases, with 19 bases between the two germline ends. In nucleotides, the CDR3 is TGTGCCAGCAGATCGGGACTCCCGAGGGAATACAATGAGCAGTTCTTC. Amino acid sequence: CASRSGLPREYNEQFF.

The chain links TRBV6-5 to TRBJ2-1; unclear D gene. Germline CDR1 reads MNHEY; CDR2 reads SVGAGI. The CDR3 covers 11 residues. V lost 8 bases, J lost 6 bases, and 8 bases lay in between. CDR3 sequence reads: CASGNVNEQFF. DNA of the CDR3: TGTGCCAGCGGAAATGTCAATGAGCAGTTCTTC.